The entry below describes one T cell receptor beta chain. Only in-frame clones appear in the TCRdb table, and some are missing; sequencing was by immunoSEQ multiplex PCR. The sample contains approximately 74,000 clones, around nine tenths of which appear only once. These data are taken from a study of T cell changes during pregnancy in multiple sclerosis. Trimming took 4 bases from V and 5 from J; bases not matched to a gene: 10. CDR1 and CDR2 (germline): SGHTA, FQGTGA. This CDR3 is 15 amino acids long. The source material was peripheral blood, sampled before pregnancy. The chain is built from TRBV7-3 and TRBJ2-7; 8 bases match TRBD1. This TCR was recovered from a female donor with multiple sclerosis, enrolled in a pregnancy study. The CDR3 is CASSSGAGGLNEQYF. The CDR3 bases are TGTGCCAGCAGCTCCGGGGCAGGGGGCTTAAACGAGCAGTACTTC.